A single sample gave rise to the 31 T cell receptor beta chains below, sequenced in a study of blood T cell repertoires in COVID-19. Assay used: immunoSEQ multiplex PCR; TCRdb lists only in-frame clones, some missing. The table has approximately 110,000 clones, approximately 82% seen once. The sample taken for sequencing was peripheral blood. All receptors come from a woman of 80 years or more with acute or convalescent COVID-19.

The CDR3 coding sequence is TGTGCCAGCAGCTTCGCGGTTGATGAAAAACTGTTTTTT. It specifies CASSFAVDEKLFF. The chain carries TRBV7-2 and TRBJ1-4; the D is unclear. The V end was cut by 3 bases, the J end by 6 bases, with 8 bases between. The CDR3 consists of 13 residues. In germline, CDR1 is SGHTA, CDR2 FQGNSA.

The chain couples TRBV3-1 (or the pseudogene TRBV3-2) to TRBJ1-1, with D hard to call. The CDR3 runs 14 residues. Germline CDR1 is LGHDT and CDR2 is YNNKEL (reference sequence). The germline V and J ends were trimmed by 4 bases and 11 bases, with 20 bases remaining between them. The CDR3 DNA sequence: TGTGCCAGCAGCCTCCGAGGGCTCCCAAACGCGGCTTTCTTT. Its protein is CASSLRGLPNAAFF.

The V call is TRBV2, the J call TRBJ1-5; 8 positions agree with TRBD1. The junction had 3 bases not matched to a gene; V was cut back by 8 bases and J by 0 bases. The CDR3 has 14 amino acids. Germline values: CDR1 SNHLY, CDR2 FYNNEI. The CDR3 DNA follows: TGTGCCAGCGCAGGGGGCGTTAGCAATCAGCCCCAGCATTTT. Translating gives CASAGGVSNQPQHF. The complete variable domain, with remaining parts taken from reference TRBV2 and TRBJ1-5, reads EPEVTQTPSHQVTQMGQEVILRCVPISNHLYFYWYRQILGQKVEFLVSFYNNEISEKSEIFDDQFSVERPDGSNFTLKIRSTKLEDSAMYFCASAGGVSNQPQHFGDGTRLSIL.

The chain couples TRBV6-5 to TRBJ2-3, with 8 bases identical to TRBD2. Germline V gene lookup returns CDR1 MNHEY and CDR2 SVGAGI. The CDR3 runs 15 residues. V lost 6 bases and J lost 3; bases outside the gene matches: 8. As DNA, the CDR3 is TGTGCCAGCAGGCCCTCCGGGACTAGGACAGATACGCAGTATTTT. Encoded protein: CASRPSGTRTDTQYF.

The chain combines TRBV9 with TRBJ1-1, with a tentative D call TRBD1 (6 bases). The CDR3 covers 15 residues. V gave up 2 bases and J gave up 1 base, with 12 bases separating them. CDR1 SGDLS and CDR2 YYNGEE come from the germline V gene. CDR3 residues: CASSVTGTPNTEAFF. CDR3 nucleotides: TGTGCCAGCAGCGTGACCGGGACACCGAACACTGAAGCTTTCTTT.

The genes are TRBV3-1 (or the pseudogene TRBV3-2) and TRBJ1-6, with D uncertain. Looked up from germline, CDR1 is LGHDT and CDR2 is YNNKEL (reference sequence). This CDR3 comprises 15 residues. V was shortened by 0 bases and J by 8 bases, with 11 bases between the two germline ends. CDR3 loop: CASSQDFASDSPLHF. DNA of the CDR3: TGTGCCAGCAGCCAAGATTTCGCCAGCGATTCACCCCTCCACTTT.

The chain is built from TRBV11-2 and TRBJ2-2, with TRBD2 as a possible D gene (6 bases). CDR3 length: 17 amino acids. V shed 5 bases and J shed 0 bases, with 16 bases lying between them. CDR1 and CDR2 (germline): SGHAT, FQNNGV. In nucleotides, the CDR3 is TGTGCCAGCAGCCCCCCCACTAGCCACCCGAACACCGGGGAGCTGTTTTTT. Its protein is CASSPPTSHPNTGELFF.

The chain couples TRBV7-2 to TRBJ2-1, with D perhaps matching TRBD1 (5 bases). V lost 5 bases and J lost 5, with 16 bases in between. This CDR3 is built from 15 residues. In germline, CDR1 is SGHTA, CDR2 FQGNSA. The CDR3 DNA reads as TGTGCCAGCAGCGACAGACCCAATCCAAACAATGAGCAGTTCTTC. As protein: CASSDRPNPNNEQFF.

The rearrangement joins TRBV5-4 to TRBJ2-2; no firm D call. V shed 4 bases and J shed 6 bases, with 10 bases lying between them. The CDR3 runs to 13 residues. Germline V lookup: CDR1 SGHNT, CDR2 YYREEE (reference sequence). CDR3 sequence (DNA): TGTGCCAGCAGCCTGGTCCCCGCCGGGGAGCTGTTTTTT. It specifies CASSLVPAGELFF.

V and J are TRBV6-5 and TRBJ1-1, with 8 bases fitting TRBD1. The CDR3 loop spans 14 amino acids. The germline CDR1 and CDR2 sequences are MNHEY and SVGAGI. With V trimmed by 0 bases and J by 5 bases, 2 bases remained unmatched. This CDR3 is CASSYSQGETEAFF. DNA of the CDR3: TGTGCCAGCAGTTACTCACAGGGGGAAACTGAAGCTTTCTTT.

The chain carries TRBV28 and TRBJ2-1; 10 bases agree with TRBD1. Germline V gene lookup returns CDR1 MDHEN and CDR2 SYDVKM. This CDR3 region has 16 residues. V shed 4 bases, J shed 4 bases, and the junction held 7 bases outside the gene matches. The CDR3 protein is CASSSAGTGAYNEQFF. The CDR3 region has the DNA TGTGCCAGCAGTTCGGCCGGGACAGGGGCGTACAATGAGCAGTTCTTC.

The sample holds a few counts of this clone. The chain links TRBV5-1 to TRBJ2-6, with 15 bases aligning to TRBD2. This CDR3 is 19 amino acids long. After removal of 0 bases from V and 2 bases from J, the junction contained 3 bases not matched to a gene. Per germline, CDR1 SGHRS and CDR2 YFSETQ. The DNA of the CDR3 is TGCGCCAGCAGCTTGGCGGGACTAGCGGGAGGACCTGGGGCCAACGTCCTGACTTTC. It translates to CASSLAGLAGGPGANVLTF. Supplemented by reference TRBV5-1 and TRBJ2-6, the full variable domain reads KAGVTQTPRYLIKTRGQQVTLSCSPISGHRSVSWYQQTPGQGLQFLFEYFSETQRNKGNFPGRFSGRQFSNSRSEMNVSTLELGDSALYLCASSLAGLAGGPGANVLTFGAGSRLTVL.

The chain is built from TRBV18 and TRBJ2-7; TRBD1 agrees at 9 bases. From germline, CDR1 is KGHSH and CDR2 LQKENI. The V and J ends lost 5 bases and 1 base, in that order; junction bases with no gene match: 6. The CDR3 loop spans 15 amino acids. Here the CDR3 reads CASSKGQGLSYEQYV. Written as DNA, the CDR3 is TGTGCCAGCTCAAAGGGACAGGGTCTTTCCTACGAGCAGTACGTC.

V usage is TRBV6-5 and J usage is TRBJ2-7; 7 bases agree with TRBD1. This CDR3 spans 13 amino acids. Germline V CDR1 and CDR2: MNHEY, SVGAGI. J gave up 5 bases and V 5 bases, and 6 bases lay outside the gene matches. The CDR3 region is CASSLTGYNEQYF. The CDR3 DNA sequence: TGTGCCAGCAGTCTGACAGGGTACAACGAGCAGTACTTC.

The rearrangement links TRBV29-1 to TRBJ2-1; D may be TRBD2 (5 bases). The CDR3 sequence is 11 residues long. Germline-derived CDR1 and CDR2 are SQVTM and ANQGSEA. V lost 6 bases and J lost 5, with 8 bases in between. Here the CDR3 reads CSVDSHNEQFF. Written as DNA, the CDR3 is TGCAGCGTGGACTCTCACAATGAGCAGTTCTTC.

The chain joins TRBV4-2 to TRBJ2-7, with 8 positions matching TRBD2. The V gene end was trimmed by 0 bases and the J gene end by 0 bases; junction bases not matched to a gene: 16. Per the germline V gene, CDR1 is LGHNA and CDR2 is YNFKEQ. The CDR3 runs 20 residues. The DNA for the CDR3 is TGTGCCAGCAGCCAAGATAGAAGGGCTAGCGGGTCTCTTACCTCCTACGAGCAGTACTTC. Translation: CASSQDRRASGSLTSYEQYF.

This chain uses TRBV28 with TRBJ2-5, with 7 bases matching TRBD1. The CDR3 covers 15 residues. The germline V gene has CDR1 MDHEN and CDR2 SYDVKM. The V segment lost 4 bases and the J segment 5 bases; nucleotides outside the gene matches: 10. The CDR3, as DNA: TGTGCCAGCAGTTCTCCGGGACAGCTGAGGGAGACCCAGTACTTC. It encodes CASSSPGQLRETQYF.

The chain has TRBV30 and TRBJ1-1; D gene ambiguous. V shed 3 bases and J shed 5 bases, with 13 bases lying between them. This CDR3 is 13 amino acids long. Per the germline V gene, CDR1 is GTSNPN and CDR2 is SVGIG (reference sequence). In DNA form, the CDR3 reads TGTGCCTGGAGGCCCGGCGGGTTTACTGAAGCTTTCTTT. Amino acids: CAWRPGGFTEAFF.

The chain is built from TRBV5-4 and TRBJ2-5; tentative D call: TRBD2 (6 bases). The length of the CDR3 is 13 residues. Germline V CDR1 and CDR2: SGHNT, YYREEE (reference sequence). V lost 5 bases, J lost 4 bases, and 12 bases lay in between. The CDR3: CASRGTGAETQYF. CDR3 sequence (DNA): TGTGCCAGCAGGGGCACGGGAGCAGAGACCCAGTACTTC.

V and J are TRBV2 and TRBJ2-3, with TRBD1 identical over 7 bases. This CDR3 is built from 15 residues. The V segment lost 6 bases and the J segment 1 base; nucleotides outside the gene matches: 7. The germline V gene encodes CDR1 SNHLY and CDR2 FYNNEI. CDR3 bases: TGTGCCAGCAGCAAACAGGGGACCCGCACAGATACGCAGTATTTT. Encoded protein: CASSKQGTRTDTQYF. Based on the CDR3 plus reference TRBV2 and TRBJ2-3, the full variable domain is EPEVTQTPSHQVTQMGQEVILRCVPISNHLYFYWYRQILGQKVEFLVSFYNNEISEKSEIFDDQFSVERPDGSNFTLKIRSTKLEDSAMYFCASSKQGTRTDTQYFGPGTRLTVL.

The chain is built from TRBV19 and TRBJ2-3; 7 bases are shared with TRBD2. Germline CDR1 reads LNHDA; CDR2 reads SQIVND (reference sequence). There are 15 residues in the CDR3. The ends lost 3 bases at V and 2 bases at J; junction bases unmatched: 5. The CDR3 here is CASSMGGSHTDTQYF. The CDR3 DNA reads TGTGCCAGTAGTATGGGCGGGAGTCACACAGATACGCAGTATTTT.

V gene TRBV10-3 combines with J gene TRBJ2-1; 7 bases match TRBD1. Looked up from germline, CDR1 is ENHRY and CDR2 is SYGVKD. Trimming cost V 0 bases and J 0 bases; bases outside gene matches: 11. This CDR3 spans 19 amino acids. CDR3 coding DNA: TGTGCCATCAGTGAGTCAAAAACAGGGGATCTCTACTCCTACAATGAGCAGTTCTTC. Protein: CAISESKTGDLYSYNEQFF.

This clone is a singleton in its sample. The chain couples TRBV28 to TRBJ2-7; D is unresolved. CDR1 and CDR2 from the germline V gene are MDHEN and SYDVKM. CDR3 size: 11 residues. V was pared by 5 bases and J by 6 bases, with 8 bases between. The CDR3 DNA reads TGTGCCAGCAGTCGGAGTAGCGAGCAGTACTTC. Protein product: CASSRSSEQYF.

V and J are TRBV2 and TRBJ2-7; no definite D call. CDR1 SNHLY and CDR2 FYNNEI come from the germline V gene. Deletions cut 7 bases from V and 1 base from J, with 11 bases between. CDR3 length: 13 amino acids. In nucleotides, the CDR3 is TGTGCCAGCACTAGAGACTTTTCCTACGAGCAGTACTTC. It encodes CASTRDFSYEQYF. Full variable domain (outside the CDR3, taken from reference TRBV2 and TRBJ2-7): EPEVTQTPSHQVTQMGQEVILRCVPISNHLYFYWYRQILGQKVEFLVSFYNNEISEKSEIFDDQFSVERPDGSNFTLKIRSTKLEDSAMYFCASTRDFSYEQYFGPGTRLTVT.

V gene TRBV7-9 combines with J gene TRBJ1-5; 7 nucleotides agree with TRBD1. The V segment lost 4 bases and the J segment 5 bases; nucleotides outside the gene matches: 8. The CDR3 spans 15 residues. Germline V lookup: CDR1 SEHNR, CDR2 FQNEAQ (reference sequence). CDR3 bases: TGTGCCAGCAGCTCCGGACAGGAAGGGCATCAGCCCCAGCATTTT. This sequence encodes CASSSGQEGHQPQHF.

V usage is TRBV6-1 and J usage is TRBJ2-1; TRBD2 matches 12 bases. The CDR3 is 15 residues long. The J segment lost 8 bases and the V segment lost 2 bases, leaving 4 bases of the junction unmatched. CDR1 is MNHNS, CDR2 SASEGT, per germline. The chain's CDR3 is CASSELAGGRDEQFF. The CDR3, as DNA: TGTGCCAGCAGTGAACTAGCGGGAGGGAGGGATGAGCAGTTCTTC.

Of note for this clone: A junction boundary mismatches the germline segment, possibly from a read error. The rearrangement uses TRBV7-2 and TRBJ2-3; 8 bases are a match to TRBD1. The CDR3 covers 16 residues. CDR1 SGHTA and CDR2 FQGNSA come from the germline V gene. DNA of the CDR3: TGTGCCAGCAGCCTCCGGACAGGGTCGAGCATAGATACGCAGTATTTT. This translates into CASSLRTGSSIDTQYF.

This clone was detected a few times. The chain has TRBV20-1 and TRBJ1-2; D is possibly TRBD1 (5 bases). CDR1 is DFQATT, CDR2 SNEGSKA, per germline (reference sequence). This CDR3 region has 11 residues. The germline V and J ends were trimmed by 8 bases and 3 bases, with 10 bases remaining between them. This chain's CDR3 is CSLREDYGYTF. Here the CDR3 DNA reads TGCAGTCTCAGGGAGGACTATGGCTACACCTTC.

This chain connects TRBV5-1 to TRBJ2-5; 7 bases are shared with TRBD2. There are 14 residues in the CDR3. The junction had 5 bases not matched to a gene; V was cut back by 2 bases and J by 4 bases. Per the germline V gene, CDR1 is SGHRS and CDR2 is YFSETQ. CDR3 sequence reads: CASSFGSGSETQYF. DNA of the CDR3: TGCGCCAGCAGCTTTGGTAGCGGGTCAGAGACCCAGTACTTC. Drawing the rest from reference TRBV5-1 and TRBJ2-5, the complete variable domain is KAGVTQTPRYLIKTRGQQVTLSCSPISGHRSVSWYQQTPGQGLQFLFEYFSETQRNKGNFPGRFSGRQFSNSRSEMNVSTLELGDSALYLCASSFGSGSETQYFGPGTRLLVL.

The rearrangement joins TRBV28 to TRBJ2-2; D is possibly TRBD2 (6 bases). CDR3 length: 16 residues. Germline CDR1 MDHEN, CDR2 SYDVKM. V dropped 6 bases and J dropped 2 bases, with 16 bases sitting between them. The CDR3 loop reads CASSSPSAGNTGELFF. The CDR3 bases are TGTGCCAGCAGCTCACCGTCAGCGGGCAACACCGGGGAGCTGTTTTTT.

The chain links TRBV11-2 to TRBJ1-6, with a weak D call TRBD1 (5 bases). CDR1 and CDR2 (germline): SGHAT, FQNNGV. The CDR3 has 13 residues. The ends were cut back, 4 bases at V and 10 bases at J, with 11 bases in the middle. In nucleotides, the CDR3 is TGTGCCAGCAGCTCCGCCCGGGGGTCACCCCTCCACTTT. Its protein is CASSSARGSPLHF.